This T cell receptor (beta chain) was observed in a study of cytomegalovirus exposure and HLA in healthy donors. The PCR made use of 60 Vbeta and 13 Jbeta primers. TCRdb's copy holds only in-frame clones and misses some; the assay was immunoSEQ multiplex PCR. This sample has some 150,000 clones, with just under 85% found just once. The CDR3 is made up of 13 amino acids. Germline assignment: CDR1 SGHAT and CDR2 FQNNGV. V was shortened by 1 base and J by 4 bases, with 7 bases between the two germline ends. Study-wide findings and caveats: The CMV antigen specificity of a few CMV-associated chains was confirmed through in vitro analysis. Association with HLA alleles at 0.05 false discovery rate was found for about 17,000 TCR beta sequences in a later analysis. Sequencing had likely introduced a cluster of highly shared sequence variants as an artifact.

Points on this clone: Its antigen is not identified.

This sequence originates from a woman aged 40 to 50 in good health and CMV-seronegative. The sample taken for sequencing was PBMCs. This sequence joins TRBV11-2 and TRBJ2-5; no clear D gene. The DNA of the CDR3 is TGTGCCAGCAGCTTAGGTCCGGGAGAGACCCAGTACTTC. This gives the protein CASSLGPGETQYF.